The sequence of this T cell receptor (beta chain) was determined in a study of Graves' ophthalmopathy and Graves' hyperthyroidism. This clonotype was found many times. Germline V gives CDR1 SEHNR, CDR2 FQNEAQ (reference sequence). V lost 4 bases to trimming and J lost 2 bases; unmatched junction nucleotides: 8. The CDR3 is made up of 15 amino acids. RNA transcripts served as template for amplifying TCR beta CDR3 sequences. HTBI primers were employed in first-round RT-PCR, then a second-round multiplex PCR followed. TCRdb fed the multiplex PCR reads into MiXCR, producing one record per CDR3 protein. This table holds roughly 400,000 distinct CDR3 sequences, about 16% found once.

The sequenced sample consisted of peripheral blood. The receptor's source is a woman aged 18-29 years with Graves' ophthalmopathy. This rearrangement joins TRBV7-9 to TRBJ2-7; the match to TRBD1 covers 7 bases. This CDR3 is CASSSHRGWAYEQYF. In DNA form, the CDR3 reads TGTGCCAGCAGCTCTCACAGGGGTTGGGCCTACGAGCAGTACTTC. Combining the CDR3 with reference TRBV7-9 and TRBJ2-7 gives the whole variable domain DTGVSQNPRHKITKRGQNVTFRCDPISEHNRLYWYRQTLGQGPEFLTYFQNEAQLEKSRLLSDRFSAERPKGSFSTLEIQRTEQGDSAMYLCASSSHRGWAYEQYFGPGTRLTVT.